These 22 T cell receptor beta chains came from one sample sequenced in a study of T cell changes during pregnancy in multiple sclerosis. Profiled with immunoSEQ multiplex PCR; TCRdb holds only in-frame clones, not every one. The sample lists roughly 80,000 clones; 90% to 95% were seen once. The specimen comprised peripheral blood, sampled before pregnancy. The receptors here all came from a female donor with multiple sclerosis, enrolled in a pregnancy study.

V and J are TRBV15 and TRBJ2-1, with a tentative D call TRBD2 (6 bases). CDR1 LNHNV and CDR2 YYDKDF come from the germline V gene (reference sequence). Between the trimmed V and J ends, which lost 0 bases and 9 bases, there was a span of 24 bases. This CDR3 is built from 18 residues. CDR3 in amino acids: CATSREGNTSSPGGEQFF. CDR3 coding DNA: TGTGCCACCAGCAGAGAGGGGAATACTAGCTCACCCGGAGGTGAGCAGTTCTTC.

This rearrangement joins TRBV5-1 to TRBJ2-1; D might be TRBD1 (5 bases). CDR1 and CDR2 (germline): SGHRS, YFSETQ. V was cut by 5 bases and J by 4 bases, with 16 bases left in between. The CDR3 loop spans 15 amino acids. The CDR3 is CASSTTQGLYNEQFF. In DNA, the CDR3 is TGCGCCAGCAGTACCACCCAGGGTTTATACAATGAGCAGTTCTTC.

The gene calls are TRBV5-4 and TRBJ2-2; D possibly corresponds to TRBD2 (6 bases). The germline V gene has CDR1 SGHNT and CDR2 YYREEE (reference sequence). Deletions cut 4 bases from V and 6 bases from J, with 22 bases between. This CDR3 contains 17 residues. CDR3: CASSPTKHRELSGELFF. CDR3 DNA: TGTGCCAGCAGCCCCACCAAGCATCGGGAGTTGTCCGGGGAGCTGTTTTTT.

In its sample, this clone was seen once. The junction and the germline gene differ at one end; a read error may be behind it. The chain joins TRBV7-7 to TRBJ2-2; 10 nucleotides match TRBD1. Germline CDR1 reads SSHAT; CDR2 reads FNYEAQ (reference sequence). The CDR3 has 15 amino acids. The CDR3 region is CASSPDRGYTGELFF. CDR3 nucleotides: TGTGCTAGCAGCCCGGACAGGGGGTACACCGGGGAGCTGTTTTTT.

The chain couples TRBV19 to TRBJ2-1; 16 positions agree with TRBD2. Germline trimming cut 7 bases from V and 8 bases from J; bases unmatched to any gene: 5. Germline V gene data show CDR1 as LNHDA and CDR2 as SQIVND (reference sequence). The CDR3 spans 15 residues. The CDR3 is CASIGGLAGGYEQFF. The CDR3, as DNA: TGTGCCAGTATCGGGGGACTAGCGGGAGGGTATGAGCAGTTCTTC.

This chain joins TRBV9 and TRBJ2-1, with 7 bases fitting TRBD2. The CDR3 loop spans 15 amino acids. J was trimmed by 7 bases and V by 4 bases; bases with no gene match: 11. CDR1 and CDR2 from the germline V gene are SGDLS and YYNGEE. The CDR3 spells CASSWNSGRTNEQFF. The CDR3 nucleotides read TGTGCCAGCAGCTGGAATAGCGGGCGAACTAATGAGCAGTTCTTC.

A remark on this clone: One end of the junction does not line up with germline, which may come from a read error. The genes are TRBV5-1 and TRBJ2-7; D not resolved. CDR1 and CDR2 from the germline V gene are SGHRS and YFSETQ. There are 13 residues in the CDR3. In DNA, the CDR3 is TGCGCCAGCAGCTTGGAAATAAACTACGAGCAGTATTTC. Translation: CASSLEINYEQYF. The variable domain in full, completed from reference TRBV5-1 and TRBJ2-7, reads KAGVTQTPRYLIKTRGQQVTLSCSPISGHRSVSWYQQTPGQGLQFLFEYFSETQRNKGNFPGRFSGRQFSNSRSEMNVSTLELGDSALYLCASSLEINYEQYFGPGTRLTVT.

The rearrangement joins TRBV4-1 to TRBJ2-7; tentative D call: TRBD2 (5 bases). The V gene's germline CDR1 is MGHRA and CDR2 YSYEKL. CDR3 size: 14 residues. V was trimmed by 4 bases and J by 5 bases, leaving 15 bases between them. The CDR3 spells CASSPTVGSHEQYF. The CDR3 DNA is TGCGCCAGCAGCCCAACGGTAGGGAGCCACGAGCAGTACTTC.

The chain joins TRBV29-1 to TRBJ1-1; a possible D gene is TRBD1 (5 bases). Germline V CDR1 and CDR2: SQVTM, ANQGSEA. The CDR3 runs to 13 residues. The V gene lost 5 bases and the J gene lost 4 bases, with 14 bases spanning the gap. This CDR3 is CSVLPLDTTEAFF. For the CDR3, the DNA is TGCAGCGTTCTCCCACTGGACACCACTGAAGCTTTCTTT.

The V gene is TRBV29-1, the J gene TRBJ2-2, with 8 bases identical to TRBD1. Germline V gene sequence: CDR1 SQVTM, CDR2 ANQGSEA. Losses at the gene ends were 7 bases for V and 3 bases for J; bases not matched to a gene: 4. The CDR3 is made up of 13 amino acids. The CDR3 here is CSAGQGHTGELFF. CDR3 nucleotides: TGCAGCGCCGGACAGGGCCACACCGGGGAGCTGTTTTTT.

This chain joins TRBV27 and TRBJ1-4, with TRBD1 matching 7 bases. V lost 10 bases, J lost 5 bases, and 7 bases stayed unmatched. CDR1 MNHEY and CDR2 SMNVEV come from the germline V gene (reference sequence). This CDR3 has 13 residues. The CDR3 loop reads CATSPQGNEKLFF. DNA of the CDR3: TGTGCCACCTCACCACAGGGGAATGAAAAACTGTTTTTT.

The gene calls are TRBV5-6 and TRBJ1-2, with 8 bases identical to TRBD1. The CDR3 runs 16 residues. The germline gives CDR1 SGHDT, CDR2 YYEEEE. After removal of 0 bases from V and 8 bases from J, the junction contained 12 bases not matched to a gene. The CDR3 here is CASSLVGSGGARGYTF. The CDR3 DNA follows: TGTGCCAGCAGCTTGGTTGGCTCAGGGGGCGCGAGGGGCTACACCTTC.

The chain recombines TRBV2 with TRBJ2-3; 7 bases line up with TRBD2. The germline V gene has CDR1 SNHLY and CDR2 FYNNEI. CDR3 size: 14 residues. Trimming took 6 bases from V and 7 from J; bases not matched to a gene: 10. The CDR3: CASSSGRAGNTQYF. CDR3 bases: TGTGCCAGCAGCTCTGGGAGGGCCGGAAATACGCAGTATTTT.

The chain joins TRBV27 to TRBJ2-2; D may be TRBD2 (6 bases). Germline-derived CDR1 and CDR2 are MNHEY and SMNVEV (reference sequence). The CDR3 extends over 17 amino acids. Trimming pared 5 bases from V and 3 bases from J, leaving 19 bases between. The CDR3 sequence: CASSPIAGSRYTGELFF. CDR3 DNA sequence: TGTGCCAGCAGTCCCATAGCCGGGAGTCGGTACACCGGGGAGCTGTTTTTT.

This clone occurred a few times. The chain recombines TRBV7-2 with TRBJ2-7; 14 positions match TRBD2. In germline, CDR1 is SGHTA, CDR2 FQGNSA. There are 16 residues in the CDR3. With 5 bases clipped from V and 4 bases from J, the junction kept 7 bases outside the gene matches. The CDR3 is CASSHRTSGRRYEQYF. The CDR3 DNA follows: TGTGCCAGCAGCCATAGGACTAGCGGGAGGAGGTACGAGCAGTACTTC.

This chain links TRBV7-8 with TRBJ2-3, with 10 bases matching TRBD1. The CDR3 contains 14 residues. Germline V gene sequence: CDR1 SGHVS, CDR2 FQNEAQ. V was clipped by 4 bases and J by 4 bases; unmatched bases: 2. The CDR3 protein is CASSSGQGADTQYF. The CDR3 region has the DNA TGTGCCAGCAGCTCAGGACAGGGGGCAGATACGCAGTATTTT.

The CDR3 sequence: CASSEAGQGQGIYEQYF. In DNA, the CDR3 is TGTGCCAGCAGTGAAGCGGGTCAGGGACAGGGGATTTACGAGCAGTACTTC. The gene calls are TRBV2 and TRBJ2-7, with 10 bases that match TRBD1. The junction had 9 bases not matched to a gene; V was cut back by 0 bases and J by 4 bases. CDR1 is SNHLY and CDR2 is FYNNEI in the germline V gene. This CDR3 region has 17 residues.

The chain combines TRBV5-1 with TRBJ2-1; 10 bases match TRBD2. The V and J ends lost 7 bases and 9 bases, in that order; junction bases with no gene match: 13. This CDR3 has 15 residues. The V gene's germline CDR1 is SGHRS and CDR2 YFSETQ. CDR3 in amino acids: CASAFRLAGEGEQFF. The CDR3 DNA reads TGCGCCAGCGCCTTTCGGCTAGCGGGAGAGGGTGAGCAGTTCTTC.

This chain links TRBV4-1 with TRBJ2-1, with D possibly being TRBD1 (6 bases). Trimming removed 0 bases at V and 4 bases at J, with 19 bases between. The CDR3 covers 18 residues. Germline values: CDR1 MGHRA, CDR2 YSYEKL. The CDR3 spells CASSQDRGGMAKYNEQFF. The CDR3 bases are TGCGCCAGCAGCCAAGATAGAGGGGGAATGGCCAAATACAATGAGCAGTTCTTC.

The rearrangement links TRBV10-3 to TRBJ2-1, with 8 nucleotides matching TRBD2. Germline trimming cut 5 bases from V and 7 bases from J; bases unmatched to any gene: 4. CDR1 is ENHRY, CDR2 SYGVKD, per germline. The CDR3 runs 13 residues. The CDR3 region has the DNA TGTGCCATCAGTAGCGGGAGCGGAAATGAGCAGTTCTTC. The encoded protein is CAISSGSGNEQFF.

The CDR3 region has the DNA TGCGCCAGCAGCTCAGGAATAAACTACGAGCAGTACTTC. Residues: CASSSGINYEQYF. V usage is TRBV5-1 and J usage is TRBJ2-7; no firm D call. Germline CDR1 and CDR2: SGHRS and YFSETQ. The CDR3 spans 13 residues. The germline V and J ends were trimmed by 3 bases and 3 bases, with 10 bases remaining between them. Full variable domain (outside the CDR3, taken from reference TRBV5-1 and TRBJ2-7): KAGVTQTPRYLIKTRGQQVTLSCSPISGHRSVSWYQQTPGQGLQFLFEYFSETQRNKGNFPGRFSGRQFSNSRSEMNVSTLELGDSALYLCASSSGINYEQYFGPGTRLTVT.

This clone came up once. V gene TRBV6-5 combines with J gene TRBJ2-1; TRBD1 might be the D (5 bases). Trimming took off 5 bases at V and 7 bases at J, with 18 bases between the two ends. CDR1 MNHEY and CDR2 SVGAGI come from the germline V gene. The CDR3 covers 15 residues. For the CDR3, the DNA is TGTGCCAGCAGTCGAGTAGCAGGGTTCGGAAATGAGCAGTTCTTC. Encoded protein: CASSRVAGFGNEQFF.